The rows below give T cell receptor beta chains drawn from one sample of a study of spatial heterogeneity in lung cancer. TCRdb redid the calling of the 5' RACE reads with MiXCR, one entry per CDR3 protein. The repertoire includes 2,500 to 4,000 distinct CDR3 sequences, about 8.6% of them detected once, and 30% to 45% sits in the top ten. Specimen: lung tumor tissue, collected at surgery. Receptor source: a male donor with early-stage non-small cell lung cancer. Each CDR3 is given with its conserved first and last residue. A D gene is named only where the DNA matches it firmly. Rows may omit the clone size; those that give it use once, few, many or a size class.

V gene	J gene	clone size	D gene	CDR3 DNA	CDR3 protein
TRBV6-5	TRBJ2-7	medium-sized	-	TGTGCCAGCAGTCCATCAGGAGGGGGCTACGAGCAGTACTTC	CASSPSGGGYEQYF
TRBV29-1	TRBJ1-2	medium-sized	-	TGCAGCGTCTGGTGGCAAGCTAACTATGGCTACACCTTC	CSVWWQANYGYTF
TRBV5-6	TRBJ2-5	few	TRBD2	TGTGCCAGCAGCTTACCTCCGACTAGCGGGCAAGAGACCCAGTACTTC	CASSLPPTSGQETQYF
TRBV11-2	TRBJ2-5	medium-sized	-	TGTGCCAGCAGCTCACAGGGCGCGGAGACCCAGTACTTC	CASSSQGAETQYF
TRBV7-2	TRBJ2-7	many	-	TGTGCCAGCAGCTTAGACAGGCCGTACGAGCAGTACTTC	CASSLDRPYEQYF
TRBV6-2/TRBV6-3	TRBJ2-3	medium-sized	TRBD2	TGTGCCAGCAGTCCCACTAGCGGGGCCTCAGATACGCAGTATTTT	CASSPTSGASDTQYF
TRBV27	TRBJ2-6	many	TRBD2	TGTGCCAGCAGCTCCGGGTGGCTAGCGGGGCCCCACTCTGGGGCCAACGTCCTGACTTTC	CASSSGWLAGPHSGANVLTF
TRBV5-1	TRBJ2-7	many	TRBD2	TGCGCCAGCAACCCTAGCGGGAGCTACGAGCAGTACTTC	CASNPSGSYEQYF
TRBV12-3/TRBV12-4	TRBJ2-3	-	-	TGTGCCAGCAGTCTTGCGAGCGGGACCCACAGGGCGGATACGCAGTATTTT	CASSLASGTHRADTQYF
TRBV28	TRBJ2-5	many	TRBD1	TGTGCCAGCAGCTTACAGGGGGCGAGAAAAGAGACCCAGTACTTC	CASSLQGARKETQYF
TRBV4-1	TRBJ1-4	few	-	TGCGCCAGCAGCCGGAACGTCGGGGGAAGTGAAAAACTGTTTTTT	CASSRNVGGSEKLFF
TRBV12-3/TRBV12-4	TRBJ2-1	medium-sized	-	TGTGCCAGCACCCCGACTAACCTTAATGAGCAGTTCTTC	CASTPTNLNEQFF
TRBV27	TRBJ2-1	medium-sized	TRBD2	TGTGCCAGCAGTAAATTTAGCGGGAAGTCCTACAATGAGCAGTTCTTC	CASSKFSGKSYNEQFF
TRBV4-2	TRBJ2-7	medium-sized	-	TGTGCCAGCAGCCGAGACTCCTACGAGCAGTACTTC	CASSRDSYEQYF
TRBV28	TRBJ2-1	-	-	TGTGCCAGCAGTTCGGGGGCTATTGGGCTGTTCTTC	CASSSGAIGLFF
TRBV27	TRBJ2-6	medium-sized	-	TGTGCCAGCTCTGGGGCCAACGTCCTGACTTTC	CASSGANVLTF
TRBV12-3/TRBV12-4	TRBJ2-2	medium-sized	-	TGTGCCAGCAGTGACAGGAACACCGGGGAGCTGTTTTTT	CASSDRNTGELFF
TRBV5-1	TRBJ1-2	medium-sized	-	TGCGCCAGCAGTGAAGGGTACTATGGCTACACCTTC	CASSEGYYGYTF
TRBV6-2/TRBV6-3	TRBJ2-1	medium-sized	TRBD2	TGTGCCAGCAGCGCGGGACTAGCGGGAGTTGAGCAGTTCTTC	CASSAGLAGVEQFF
TRBV19	TRBJ2-7	-	-	TGTGCCAGTAGTATAAGACAGGTTGGCGAGCAGTACTTC	CASSIRQVGEQYF
TRBV27	TRBJ2-6	medium-sized	-	TGTGCCAGCAGTCTCCGACGGATCTCTGGGGCCAACGTCCTGACTTTC	CASSLRRISGANVLTF
TRBV27	TRBJ2-3	many	-	TGTGCCAGCAGTTTATCTATGGCCCCAGCGCAAGATACGCAGTATTTT	CASSLSMAPAQDTQYF
TRBV29-1	TRBJ2-2	many	-	TGCAGCGTTCGGACGGAGAACACCGGGGAGCTGTTTTTT	CSVRTENTGELFF
TRBV10-2	TRBJ1-6	medium-sized	TRBD1	TGCGCCAGCAGTGGAGGGGACAGTTATTCACCCCTCCACTTT	CASSGGDSYSPLHF
TRBV20-1	TRBJ1-1	medium-sized	-	TGCAGTGCTAGAAAACAGTTTGAAGCTTTCTTT	CSARKQFEAFF
TRBV10-2	TRBJ1-6	medium-sized	TRBD1	TGCGCCAGCAGTGCAGGGGGGATTTCACCCCTCCACTTT	CASSAGGISPLHF